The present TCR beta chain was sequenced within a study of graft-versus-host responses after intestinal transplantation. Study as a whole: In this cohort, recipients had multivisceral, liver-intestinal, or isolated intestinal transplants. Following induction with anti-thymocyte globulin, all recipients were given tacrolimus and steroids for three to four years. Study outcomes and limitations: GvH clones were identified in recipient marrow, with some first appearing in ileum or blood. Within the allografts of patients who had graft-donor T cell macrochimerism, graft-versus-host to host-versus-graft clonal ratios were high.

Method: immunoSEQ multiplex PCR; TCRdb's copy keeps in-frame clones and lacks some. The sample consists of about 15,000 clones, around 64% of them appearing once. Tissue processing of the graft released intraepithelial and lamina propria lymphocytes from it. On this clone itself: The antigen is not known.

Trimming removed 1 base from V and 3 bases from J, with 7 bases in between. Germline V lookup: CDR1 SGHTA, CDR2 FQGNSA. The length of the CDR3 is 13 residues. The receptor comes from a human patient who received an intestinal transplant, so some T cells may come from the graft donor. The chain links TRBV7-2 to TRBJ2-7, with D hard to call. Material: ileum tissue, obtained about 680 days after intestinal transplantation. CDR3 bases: TGTGCCAGCAGCTTAGGAGTGCTCTACGAGCAGTACTTC. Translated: CASSLGVLYEQYF.